The present TCR beta chain was sequenced within a study of blood T cell repertoires in COVID-19. Across the study: From T cells, B-cell-depleted T cells, or PBMCs came the material, which was cDNA or gDNA.

In the original analysis: For nucleated cells, counts were estimated from reference gene primer amplification. TCRdb's copy holds only in-frame clones and misses some; the assay was immunoSEQ multiplex PCR. From that table come the V and J calls and clone size; the DNA was used to work out D and trimming. In the table there are 300,000 to 450,000 clones, around 87% of which are singletons. This clone appeared a single time. While infection was still active, Seattle patients were enrolled and then followed longitudinally. Trimming cost V 3 bases and J 6 bases; bases outside gene matches: 5. Germline V CDR1 and CDR2: LGHDT, YNNKEL (reference sequence). CDR3 size: 15 residues.

The chain has TRBV3-1 (or the pseudogene TRBV3-2) and TRBJ1-5; 10 bases map to TRBD1. Specimen: peripheral blood. The receptor's source is an older woman with COVID-19, enrolled during active disease. CDR3 sequence: CASSHSGQGTQPQHF. In DNA form, the CDR3 reads TGTGCCAGCAGCCATTCGGGACAGGGGACTCAGCCCCAGCATTTT.